Below, 11 T cell receptor beta chains from the same sample are listed, as sequenced in a study of T cells after yellow fever vaccination. One entry per CDR3 protein results from TCRdb running MiXCR on the 5' RACE reads. The profile shows about 360,000 distinct CDR3 sequences, 6.2% of them singletons. The material was PBMCs, obtained 5 days after the yellow fever booster vaccination. The source is a man younger than 45 who received the YFV17D yellow fever vaccine.

At least ten counts were recorded for this clonotype. This chain connects TRBV11-2 to TRBJ2-3; TRBD2 matches at 9 bases. The ends lost 3 bases at V and 0 bases at J; junction bases unmatched: 13. CDR1 and CDR2 (germline): SGHAT, FQNNGV. The CDR3 has 19 residues. The CDR3 DNA sequence: TGTGCCAGCAGCTTGGACTCTCCTTCCGCGGGAGGGAGCACAGATACGCAGTATTTT. Its protein product is CASSLDSPSAGGSTDTQYF. The full variable domain, in which reference TRBV11-2 and TRBJ2-3 provide the parts outside the CDR3, is EAGVAQSPRYKIIEKRQSVAFWCNPISGHATLYWYQQILGQGPKLLIQFQNNGVVDDSQLPKDRFSAERLKGVDSTLKIQPAKLEDSAVYLCASSLDSPSAGGSTDTQYFGPGTRLTVL.

This chain joins TRBV7-2 and TRBJ2-3; D ambiguous. Trimming took off 1 base at V and 3 bases at J, with 8 bases between the two ends. The CDR3 extends over 14 amino acids. The germline V gene encodes CDR1 SGHTA and CDR2 FQGNSA. The DNA for the CDR3 is TGTGCCAGCAGCTTAGAAACAGCGACAGATACGCAGTATTTT. Residues: CASSLETATDTQYF.

This clonotype appeared a few times. The chain couples TRBV29-1 to TRBJ2-7; D might be TRBD2 (6 bases). Deletions cut 6 bases from V and 0 bases from J, with 15 bases between. CDR1 is SQVTM and CDR2 is ANQGSEA in the germline V gene. CDR3 length: 14 amino acids. Here the CDR3 reads CSVRSGEASYEQYF. The CDR3 DNA reads TGCAGCGTCCGATCGGGGGAGGCCTCCTACGAGCAGTACTTC.

In its sample, this clonotype was seen a few times. The J gene is TRBJ2-3, the V gene TRBV5-4, with 8 bases matching TRBD2. This CDR3 is 14 amino acids long. Germline V lookup: CDR1 SGHNT, CDR2 YYREEE (reference sequence). Trimming took 5 bases from V and 4 from J; bases not matched to a gene: 6. The CDR3 DNA reads as TGTGCCAGCAGAAGCGGGAGTAGTTCAGATACGCAGTATTTT. It encodes CASRSGSSSDTQYF.

Of note for this clonotype: One end of the junction is discordant with germline, which a read error may explain. The V gene is TRBV12-3 or TRBV12-4, the J gene TRBJ2-2; 8 bases match TRBD2. This CDR3 is built from 18 residues. This chain's CDR3 is CTSSFKRESGWDTGELFF. The CDR3 DNA reads as TGTACCAGCAGTTTCAAGCGGGAGAGCGGGTGGGACACCGGGGAGCTGTTTTTT.

In this sample, this clonotype turned up a few times. The chain employs TRBV10-3 and TRBJ2-3; TRBD1 is a possible D gene (6 bases). The V end was cut by 10 bases, the J end by 5 bases, with 16 bases between. Germline V gives CDR1 ENHRY, CDR2 SYGVKD. The CDR3 runs to 13 residues. The CDR3 loop reads CATAGAIGDTQYF. The CDR3 DNA follows: TGTGCCACCGCAGGGGCAATCGGAGATACGCAGTATTTT.

The sample holds many counts of this clonotype. V gene TRBV7-6 combines with J gene TRBJ2-3, with D possibly matching TRBD2 (5 bases). CDR1 and CDR2 (germline): SGHVS, FNYEAQ. CDR3 length equals 17 residues. Trimming removed 5 bases from V and 5 bases from J, with 23 bases in between. The DNA for the CDR3 is TGTGCCAGCAGCCCTAGAGCCCGATCTAAGGCGGGAGATACGCAGTATTTT. Protein sequence: CASSPRARSKAGDTQYF. The full variable domain, its missing parts supplied by reference TRBV7-6 and TRBJ2-3, is GAGVSQSPRYKVTKRGQDVALRCDPISGHVSLYWYRQALGQGPEFLTYFNYEAQQDKSGLPNDRFSAERPEGSISTLTIQRTEQRDSAMYRCASSPRARSKAGDTQYFGPGTRLTVL.

This clonotype was picked up a small number of times. This rearrangement joins TRBV9 to TRBJ2-5; either TRBD1 or TRBD2 may fit D (6 bases each). Trimming stripped 0 bases from V and 4 bases from J, with 10 bases between. The CDR3 loop spans 14 amino acids. The germline gives CDR1 SGDLS, CDR2 YYNGEE. In DNA form, the CDR3 reads TGTGCCAGCAGCGTAGCCTGGGGGGCAGAGACCCAGTACTTC. This codes for CASSVAWGAETQYF.

Ten or more counts support this clonotype. V and J are TRBV7-2 and TRBJ2-5; D is possibly TRBD1 or TRBD2 (5 bases each). From germline, CDR1 is SGHTA and CDR2 FQGNSA. Trimming pared 5 bases from V and 9 bases from J, leaving 13 bases between. The CDR3 loop spans 12 amino acids. The CDR3 loop is CASSQLGTSQYF. CDR3 coding DNA: TGTGCCAGCAGCCAACTCGGGACGTCCCAGTACTTC.

This clonotype has more than one count but fewer than ten. The chain combines TRBV5-1 with TRBJ2-7; TRBD2 might be the D (5 bases). CDR1 and CDR2 (germline): SGHRS, YFSETQ. V gave up 4 bases and J gave up 5 bases, with 22 bases separating them. The CDR3 contains 16 residues. Here the CDR3 DNA reads TGCGCCAGCAGCCAACGGGGAGTGGGTATCTCGAACGAGCAGTACTTC. Translation: CASSQRGVGISNEQYF.

This chain links TRBV5-1 with TRBJ2-1; TRBD1 or TRBD2 may be the D gene (5 bases each). V was clipped by 6 bases and J by 4 bases, with 11 bases between them. The germline V gene has CDR1 SGHRS and CDR2 YFSETQ. This CDR3 region has 13 residues. The CDR3 DNA sequence: TGCGCCAGCAACCGGGACGCGTACAATGAGCAGTTCTTC. This gives the protein CASNRDAYNEQFF.